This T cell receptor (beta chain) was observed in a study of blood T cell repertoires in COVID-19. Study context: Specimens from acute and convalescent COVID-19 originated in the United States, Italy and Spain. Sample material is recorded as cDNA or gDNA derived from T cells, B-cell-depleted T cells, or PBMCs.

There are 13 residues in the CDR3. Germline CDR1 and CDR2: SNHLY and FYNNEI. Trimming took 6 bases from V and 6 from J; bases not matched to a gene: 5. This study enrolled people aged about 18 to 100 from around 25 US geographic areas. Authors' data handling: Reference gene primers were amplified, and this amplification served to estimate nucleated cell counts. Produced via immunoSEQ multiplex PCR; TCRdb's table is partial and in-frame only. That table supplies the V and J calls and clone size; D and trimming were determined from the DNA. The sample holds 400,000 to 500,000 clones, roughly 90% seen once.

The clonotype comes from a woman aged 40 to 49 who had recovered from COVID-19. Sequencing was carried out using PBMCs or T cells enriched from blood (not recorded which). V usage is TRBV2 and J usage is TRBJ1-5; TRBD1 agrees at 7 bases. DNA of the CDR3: TGTGCCAGCAGATCGACAGGGACTCAGCCCCAGCATTTT. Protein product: CASRSTGTQPQHF. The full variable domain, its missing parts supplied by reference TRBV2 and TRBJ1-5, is EPEVTQTPSHQVTQMGQEVILRCVPISNHLYFYWYRQILGQKVEFLVSFYNNEISEKSEIFDDQFSVERPDGSNFTLKIRSTKLEDSAMYFCASRSTGTQPQHFGDGTRLSIL.